Included here is one T cell receptor beta chain sequence, with context. The antigen remains undetermined. The entry originates in a study of shared clonotypes between healthy human individuals. Study-wide context: The study drew on a couple of women and a few men aged 18 to 49 as donors. Each donor contributed plates that comprised three CD4 naive, three CD4 memory, two CD8 naive and one CD8 memory. Study-wide results and limits: In the sorted subsets, rarefaction showed sequencing was incomplete despite large depth. Estimated clonotype richness was generally higher in naive than memory subsets.

This CDR3 contains 13 residues. Germline CDR1 SGHRS, CDR2 YFSETQ. Trimming shortened V by 10 bases and J by 2 bases, and 12 bases separated the two germline ends. Clones were read by immunoSEQ multiplex PCR, and TCRdb kept only the in-frame ones, dropping some. Among about 1.5 million clones listed, 95% to 99% were seen once. This TCR came from a man aged 25 to 45 in good health. The chain recombines TRBV5-1 with TRBJ2-2, with a tentative D call TRBD1 (6 bases). The sample comprised naive CD4+ T cells sorted from blood. Specified subset: CD45RA+ positively selected. CDR3 amino acids: CACTTGNTGELFF. The CDR3 nucleotides read TGCGCCTGTACGACAGGAAACACCGGGGAGCTGTTTTTT.